This T cell receptor beta chain was recorded in a study of cytomegalovirus exposure and HLA in healthy donors. The germline V gene encodes CDR1 SGHAT and CDR2 FQNNGV. This CDR3 spans 15 amino acids. The V end was cut by 1 base, the J end by 1 base, with 7 bases between. Study observations and caveats: In a later analysis, productive TCRs from donors in an Asian-associated ancestry cluster reportedly carried fewer N-insertions than the cohort mean.

This clone has more than one count but fewer than ten. What it recognizes is unknown. Amplification used 60 Vbeta primers and 13 Jbeta primers. Measured with immunoSEQ multiplex PCR; TCRdb has only the in-frame clones, and not every one. The sample records roughly 89,000 clones, around 74% being singletons. The genes are TRBV11-2 and TRBJ1-4; D gene ambiguous. This sequence originates from a man aged 25 to 40 in good health and CMV-seropositive. The material sequenced was PBMCs. CDR3 DNA: TGTGCCAGCAGCTTAGGGGGAGGAACTAATGAAAAACTGTTTTTT. This encodes CASSLGGGTNEKLFF. The full variable domain, with the rest looked up from reference TRBV11-2 and TRBJ1-4, is EAGVAQSPRYKIIEKRQSVAFWCNPISGHATLYWYQQILGQGPKLLIQFQNNGVVDDSQLPKDRFSAERLKGVDSTLKIQPAKLEDSAVYLCASSLGGGTNEKLFFGSGTQLSVL.